One and the same sample provided the 30 T cell receptor beta chains below, sequenced in a study of human T cells and chemical hapten exposure. The time point: patch test 3, about 24 weeks after DPC sensitization. As to treatment: therapeutic diphenylcyclopropenone sensitization with weekly scalp DPC. TCRdb used MiXCR to reprocess the RACE reads, holding one entry per CDR3 protein. The sample records about 160,000 distinct CDR3 sequences, roughly a quarter being singletons. The specimen was whole blood, collected in connection with sensitization to the hapten diphenylcyclopropenone (DPC). The receptor set was obtained from a woman between 18 and 29 years old with alopecia areata. Some clones in this sample may be carry-over from other donors' samples.

This clonotype turned up a few times. The genes are TRBV7-3 and TRBJ2-6; D not certain. The CDR3 totals 16 residues. The germline V gene has CDR1 SGHTA and CDR2 FQGTGA. V lost 6 bases to trimming and J lost 0 bases, with 12 bases between them. As DNA, the CDR3 is TGTGCCAGCAGGTCTCCTGCTCGCTCTGGGGCCAACGTCCTGACTTTC. Amino acid sequence: CASRSPARSGANVLTF.

V gene TRBV20-1 combines with J gene TRBJ1-1; D is undetermined. The CDR3 has 13 residues. The V end was cut by 6 bases, the J end by 4 bases, with 15 bases between. In germline, CDR1 is DFQATT, CDR2 SNEGSKA (reference sequence). CDR3 nucleotide sequence: TGCAGTGCCAGACACGGAGGGCGCACTGAAGCTTTCTTT. This gives the protein CSARHGGRTEAFF.

This chain links TRBV27 with TRBJ2-5; tentative D call: TRBD2 (6 bases). The germline V gene has CDR1 MNHEY and CDR2 SMNVEV (reference sequence). V lost 2 bases and J 3 bases, leaving 10 bases between the germline ends. The CDR3 loop spans 14 amino acids. CDR3 nucleotide sequence: TGTGCCAGCAGTTTAGCGGTAGCGGAAGAGACCCAGTACTTC. This sequence encodes CASSLAVAEETQYF.

CDR3 residues: CSVVQDNINYEQYF. The DNA for the CDR3 is TGCAGCGTTGTTCAGGACAACATAAACTACGAGCAGTACTTC. The chain recombines TRBV29-1 with TRBJ2-7, with TRBD1 as a possible D gene (5 bases). This CDR3 has 14 amino acids. Germline values: CDR1 SQVTM, CDR2 ANQGSEA. Trimming removed 4 bases at V and 3 bases at J, with 16 bases between.

This clonotype has more than one count but fewer than ten. CDR3 protein: CASRTGANEKLFF. CDR3 sequence (DNA): TGTGCCAGCAGAACAGGAGCTAATGAAAAACTGTTTTTT. The chain employs TRBV6-6 and TRBJ1-4, with a possible D match to TRBD1 (5 bases). From germline, CDR1 is MNHNY and CDR2 SVGAGI (reference sequence). The V end was cut by 6 bases, the J end by 3 bases, with 8 bases between. The CDR3 spans 13 residues.

This clonotype was observed a handful of times. The V gene is TRBV5-6, the J gene TRBJ2-7, with D possibly matching TRBD1 (5 bases). The V end was cut by 4 bases, the J end by 2 bases, with 10 bases between. Germline V CDR1 and CDR2: SGHDT, YYEEEE. The CDR3 length is 13 residues. DNA for the CDR3: TGTGCCAGCAGCGTGGACACAGCCTACGAGCAGTACTTC. This translates into CASSVDTAYEQYF.

This chain uses TRBV24-1 with TRBJ2-1; 13 bases are shared with TRBD2. This CDR3 contains 13 residues. The V gene end was trimmed by 9 bases and the J gene end by 10 bases; junction bases not matched to a gene: 5. Looked up from germline, CDR1 is KGHDR and CDR2 is SFDVKD. CDR3 DNA: TGTGCCACCGGGACTAGCGGGATGCGGGAGCAGTTCTTC. Protein product: CATGTSGMREQFF.

This clonotype was seen a few times. This chain joins TRBV4-1 and TRBJ2-7; TRBD2 might be the D (6 bases). V was clipped by 3 bases and J by 2 bases, with 17 bases between them. This CDR3 contains 16 residues. CDR1 and CDR2 (germline): MGHRA, YSYEKL. The CDR3 reads CASSQVAGLPAYEQYF. For the CDR3, the DNA is TGCGCCAGCAGCCAGGTCGCGGGACTCCCTGCCTACGAGCAGTACTTC.

Only a few counts were recorded for this clonotype. The rearrangement joins TRBV7-3 to TRBJ2-7; 9 bases line up with TRBD1. V shed 6 bases, J shed 4 bases, and the junction held 7 bases outside the gene matches. There are 14 residues in the CDR3. CDR1 and CDR2 (germline): SGHTA, FQGTGA. CDR3 amino acids: CASSHGQGSYEQYF. CDR3 nucleotide sequence: TGTGCCAGCAGTCACGGACAGGGGTCTTACGAGCAGTACTTC. The variable domain in full, with the rest retrieved from reference TRBV7-3 and TRBJ2-7, is GAGVSQTPSNKVTEKGKYVELRCDPISGHTALYWYRQSLGQGPEFLIYFQGTGAADDSGLPNDRFFAVRPEGSVSTLKIQRTERGDSAVYLCASSHGQGSYEQYFGPGTRLTVT.

V and J are TRBV29-1 and TRBJ2-3; possible D gene TRBD2, 7 bases. Germline V gene lookup returns CDR1 SQVTM and CDR2 ANQGSEA. V lost 7 bases to trimming and J lost 3 bases, with 14 bases between them. The CDR3 has 13 amino acids. CDR3 in amino acids: CSGWGGRTDTQYF. The CDR3 DNA is TGCAGCGGATGGGGGGGCAGGACAGATACGCAGTATTTT.

V is TRBV29-1 and J is TRBJ1-5; D unclear. CDR1 and CDR2 from the germline V gene are SQVTM and ANQGSEA. Trimming removed 7 bases from V and 4 bases from J, with 17 bases in between. This CDR3 comprises 14 residues. CDR3 DNA sequence: TGCAGCGCACTGACGGACGGAATTAATCAGCCCCAGCATTTT. This codes for CSALTDGINQPQHF. Variable domain in full (rest from reference TRBV29-1 and TRBJ1-5): SAVISQKPSRDICQRGTSLTIQCQVDSQVTMMFWYRQQPGQSLTLIATANQGSEATYESGFVIDKFPISRPNLTFSTLTVSNMSPEDSSIYLCSALTDGINQPQHFGDGTRLSIL.

This clonotype was seen only once. V usage is TRBV27 and J usage is TRBJ2-1; D is perhaps TRBD2 (5 bases). Between the trimmed V and J ends, which lost 1 base and 4 bases, there was a span of 14 bases. The CDR3 has 16 amino acids. Germline V lookup: CDR1 MNHEY, CDR2 SMNVEV (reference sequence). The CDR3 nucleotides are TGTGCCAGCAGTTTATTGTTGGCGGGTAAATACAATGAGCAGTTCTTC. Amino acids: CASSLLLAGKYNEQFF.

The chain is built from TRBV5-6 and TRBJ2-1; D might be TRBD1 or TRBD2, each matching 5 bases. V lost 2 bases and J lost 5, with 8 bases in between. The CDR3 loop spans 13 amino acids. CDR1 is SGHDT and CDR2 is YYEEEE in the germline V gene. In DNA, the CDR3 is TGTGCCAGCAGCTTTGTGGGGGACAATGAGCAGTTCTTC. As protein: CASSFVGDNEQFF.

The V and J genes are TRBV7-2 and TRBJ1-1; TRBD1 aligns across 9 bases. The CDR3 has 12 amino acids. Germline CDR1 is SGHTA and CDR2 is FQGNSA. V lost 3 bases, J lost 11 bases, and 4 bases stayed unmatched. The CDR3 DNA reads TGTGCCAGCAGCTTTAGACAGGGGGGGGCTTTCTTT. As protein: CASSFRQGGAFF.

This clonotype was recorded a few times. The rearrangement links TRBV5-1 to TRBJ2-7; TRBD2 matches at 10 bases. CDR1 and CDR2 from the germline V gene are SGHRS and YFSETQ. The V and J ends lost 4 bases and 3 bases, in that order; junction bases with no gene match: 7. The CDR3 is 15 amino acids. The CDR3 sequence is CASSRSGRDLYEQYF. For the CDR3, the DNA is TGCGCCAGCAGCCGAAGCGGGAGGGATCTCTACGAGCAGTACTTC.

This clonotype was detected only a few times. This chain joins TRBV4-1 and TRBJ2-1, with D maybe TRBD2 (5 bases). The germline CDR1 and CDR2 sequences are MGHRA and YSYEKL. The CDR3 runs 14 residues. V was clipped by 4 bases and J by 5 bases, with 12 bases between them. For the CDR3, the DNA is TGCGCCAGCAGCCTAAAGATGGGAGACAATGAGCAGTTCTTC. It specifies CASSLKMGDNEQFF.

This clonotype has a handful of counts. The chain recombines TRBV7-9 with TRBJ2-5; 10 bases fit TRBD2. Looked up from germline, CDR1 is SEHNR and CDR2 is FQNEAQ (reference sequence). The CDR3 is made up of 14 amino acids. The V segment lost 8 bases and the J segment 5 bases; nucleotides outside the gene matches: 8. The CDR3 reads CASPLAGELETQYF. CDR3 DNA: TGTGCCAGCCCCCTAGCGGGGGAATTGGAGACCCAGTACTTC.

The chain uses TRBV4-3 and TRBJ2-3, with TRBD1 identical over 9 bases. This CDR3 has 18 amino acids. In germline, CDR1 is LGHNA, CDR2 YSLEER. J gave up 3 bases and V 3 bases, and 13 bases lay outside the gene matches. CDR3 bases: TGCGCCAGCAGCCACTCCGGGACAGGGCCCGGGAGAACAGATACGCAGTATTTT. Its translation: CASSHSGTGPGRTDTQYF.

Ten or more counts support this clonotype. The V gene is TRBV12-3 or TRBV12-4, the J gene TRBJ2-7; D possibly corresponds to TRBD1 (5 bases). Between the trimmed V and J ends, which lost 4 bases and 0 bases, there was a span of 13 bases. This CDR3 has 15 residues. The CDR3 sequence is CASSSLDTISYEQYF. In nucleotides, the CDR3 is TGTGCCAGCAGTTCACTGGACACGATCTCCTACGAGCAGTACTTC.

This clonotype was seen repeatedly, ten times or more. The chain uses TRBV28 and TRBJ2-5; D not certain. This CDR3 has 13 amino acids. Germline V gene lookup returns CDR1 MDHEN and CDR2 SYDVKM. The V end was cut by 5 bases, the J end by 5 bases, with 12 bases between. The CDR3: CASSLRFQETQYF. In DNA form, the CDR3 reads TGTGCCAGCAGTCTAAGATTCCAGGAGACCCAGTACTTC.

This rearrangement joins TRBV20-1 to TRBJ2-7; 12 bases agree with TRBD2. The CDR3 totals 14 residues. V trimming: 3 bases; J trimming: 4 bases; junction bases outside the gene matches: 4. Looked up from germline, CDR1 is DFQATT and CDR2 is SNEGSKA (reference sequence). The CDR3 nucleotides are TGCAGTGCTAGTATAACTAGCGGGAGGTACGAGCAGTACTTC. Amino acids: CSASITSGRYEQYF.

The chain uses TRBV28 and TRBJ2-3, with 8 nucleotides matching TRBD2. V lost 3 bases, J lost 4 bases, and 6 bases stayed unmatched. CDR3 length equals 15 residues. Germline CDR1 MDHEN, CDR2 SYDVKM. The CDR3 DNA reads TGTGCCAGCAGTTTGCACGGTAGCGGGGCAGATACGCAGTATTTT. It specifies CASSLHGSGADTQYF. Combining the CDR3 with reference TRBV28 and TRBJ2-3 gives the whole variable domain DVKVTQSSRYLVKRTGEKVFLECVQDMDHENMFWYRQDPGLGLRLIYFSYDVKMKEKGDIPEGYSVSREKKERFSLILESASTNQTSMYLCASSLHGSGADTQYFGPGTRLTVL.

This clonotype was counted only a few times. The chain links TRBV7-9 to TRBJ1-1; tentative D call: TRBD1 (5 bases). The germline V gene encodes CDR1 SEHNR and CDR2 FQNEAQ (reference sequence). Trimming stripped 8 bases from V and 0 bases from J, with 10 bases between. This CDR3 spans 13 amino acids. This CDR3 reads CASGGVMNTEAFF. Here the CDR3 DNA reads TGTGCCAGCGGGGGGGTGATGAACACTGAAGCTTTCTTT.

The V and J genes are TRBV15 and TRBJ2-1; TRBD2 is a possible D gene (5 bases). The V gene lost 3 bases and the J gene lost 0 bases, with 12 bases spanning the gap. From germline, CDR1 is LNHNV and CDR2 YYDKDF (reference sequence). The CDR3 spans 16 residues. DNA for the CDR3: TGTGCCACCAGCAGCTTCGCAGCGGCCTCCTACAATGAGCAGTTCTTC. Translation gives CATSSFAAASYNEQFF.

This clonotype was detected only a few times. A junction end diverges from the germline sequence, so it may reflect a read error. The chain is built from TRBV2 and TRBJ2-7, with a tentative D call TRBD1 (6 bases). Germline-derived CDR1 and CDR2 are SNHLY and FYNNEI. There are 14 residues in the CDR3. The CDR3 region is CASTEQGPSYEQYF. Written as DNA, the CDR3 is TGTGCCAGCACTGAACAGGGTCCCTCCTACGAGCAGTACTTC. The full variable domain, in which reference TRBV2 and TRBJ2-7 provide the parts outside the CDR3, is EPEVTQTPSHQVTQMGQEVILRCVPISNHLYFYWYRQILGQKVEFLVSFYNNEISEKSEIFDDQFSVERPDGSNFTLKIRSTKLEDSAMYFCASTEQGPSYEQYFGPGTRLTVT.

The chain links TRBV4-1 to TRBJ2-1, with D unresolved. Trimming cost V 6 bases and J 9 bases, with 15 bases left between them. The CDR3 is made up of 13 amino acids. Germline lookup yields CDR1 MGHRA and CDR2 YSYEKL. CDR3 sequence: CASSRATPGEQFF. As DNA, the CDR3 is TGCGCCAGCAGTCGGGCAACCCCCGGTGAGCAGTTCTTC.

This clonotype was detected a few times. A junction end diverges from the germline sequence, so it may reflect a read error. The rearrangement joins TRBV27 to TRBJ2-5; D is uncertain. Germline values: CDR1 MNHEY, CDR2 SMNVEV (reference sequence). The CDR3 runs 13 residues. In DNA form, the CDR3 reads TGTGCCAGCAGTCCTCCGACCCAAGCGACCCAGTACTTC. Protein product: CASSPPTQATQYF.

The chain carries TRBV7-2 and TRBJ2-7; TRBD1 matches at 7 bases. The CDR3 sequence is 14 residues long. The V segment lost 7 bases and the J segment 0 bases; nucleotides outside the gene matches: 6. Germline V gene data show CDR1 as SGHTA and CDR2 as FQGNSA. Here the CDR3 reads CASKGTVSSYEQYF. The DNA for the CDR3 is TGTGCCAGCAAGGGGACAGTCAGCTCCTACGAGCAGTACTTC.

This clonotype was counted only a few times. This chain links TRBV29-1 with TRBJ2-7, with 8 bases aligning to TRBD1. The V gene's germline CDR1 is SQVTM and CDR2 ANQGSEA. This CDR3 comprises 16 residues. The J segment lost 3 bases and the V segment lost 0 bases, leaving 10 bases of the junction unmatched. DNA for the CDR3: TGCAGCGTTGAAGATCGGGACAGGTTTGGCAACTACGAGCAGTACTTC. Its protein is CSVEDRDRFGNYEQYF.

This clonotype was seen more than once but under ten times. V is TRBV6-5 and J is TRBJ2-2, with D uncertain. V dropped 0 bases and J dropped 4 bases, with 21 bases sitting between them. This CDR3 region has 19 residues. Germline CDR1 MNHEY, CDR2 SVGAGI. The CDR3 sequence: CASSYSSVGWGDATGELFF. The CDR3 DNA reads TGTGCCAGCAGTTACTCGAGTGTCGGGTGGGGTGACGCCACCGGGGAGCTGTTTTTT.